This T cell receptor (beta chain) was observed in a study of cytomegalovirus exposure and HLA in healthy donors. Overall study findings and caveats: Donors belonging to an Asian-associated ancestry cluster reportedly showed fewer N-insertions in productive TCRs than the approximately 670-donor mean, according to what a later analysis found. Among immune exposure information, only CMV serostatus was available. A cluster of highly shared sequence variants was likely a sequencing artifact.

Germline CDR1 and CDR2: MDHEN and SYDVKM. Trimming cost V 4 bases and J 6 bases, with 10 bases left between them. This CDR3 has 12 residues. In its sample, this clone was seen a few times. What it binds is not known. The study ran its PCR with 60 Vbeta and 13 Jbeta primers. Repertoires were generated with immunoSEQ multiplex PCR, while TCRdb's copy carries only in-frame clones and drops some. The sample lists about 190,000 clones; 60% to 80% were seen once. These donors counted as nominally healthy when sampled, but unrecorded immune exposures were likely. This sequence originates from a woman aged 25-40 years in good health and CMV-seropositive. The gene calls are TRBV28 and TRBJ2-7; D gene ambiguous. Sequencing input: PBMCs. The CDR3 loop reads CASSSSVAEQYF. The CDR3 nucleotides are TGTGCCAGCAGTTCATCAGTAGCCGAGCAGTACTTC.